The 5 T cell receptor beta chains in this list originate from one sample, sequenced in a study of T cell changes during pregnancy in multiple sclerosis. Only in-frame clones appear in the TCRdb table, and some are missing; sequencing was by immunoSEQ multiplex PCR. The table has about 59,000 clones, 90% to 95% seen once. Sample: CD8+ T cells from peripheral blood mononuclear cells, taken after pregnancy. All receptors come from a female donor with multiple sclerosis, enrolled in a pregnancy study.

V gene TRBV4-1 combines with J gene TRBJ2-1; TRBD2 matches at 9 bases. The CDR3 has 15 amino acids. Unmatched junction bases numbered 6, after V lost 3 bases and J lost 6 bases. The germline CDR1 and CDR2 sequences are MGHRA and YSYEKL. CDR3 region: CASSQVAGVVNEQFF. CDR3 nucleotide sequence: TGCGCCAGCAGCCAGGTAGCGGGAGTGGTCAATGAGCAGTTCTTC.

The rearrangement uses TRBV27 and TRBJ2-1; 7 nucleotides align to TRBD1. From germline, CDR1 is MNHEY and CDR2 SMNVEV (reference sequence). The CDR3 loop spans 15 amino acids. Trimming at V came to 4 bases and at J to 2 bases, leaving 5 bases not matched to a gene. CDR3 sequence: CASSSGTVTYNEQFF. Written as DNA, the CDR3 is TGTGCCAGCAGTTCCGGGACAGTCACCTACAATGAGCAGTTCTTC.

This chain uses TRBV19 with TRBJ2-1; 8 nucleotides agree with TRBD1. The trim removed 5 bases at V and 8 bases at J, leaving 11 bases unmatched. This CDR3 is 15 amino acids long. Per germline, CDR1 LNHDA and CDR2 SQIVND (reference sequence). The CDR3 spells CASSVGQGVGHEQFF. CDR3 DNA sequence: TGTGCCAGTAGTGTAGGACAGGGAGTCGGTCATGAGCAGTTCTTC. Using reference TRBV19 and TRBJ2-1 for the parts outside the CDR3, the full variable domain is DGGITQSPKYLFRKEGQNVTLSCEQNLNHDAMYWYRQDPGQGLRLIYYSQIVNDFQKGDIAEGYSVSREKKESFPLTVTSAQKNPTAFYLCASSVGQGVGHEQFFGPGTRLTVL.

The DNA of the CDR3 is TGTGCCAGCAGCTTAGGTTCTAGCGGCACAGATACGCAGTATTTT. Translated, it gives CASSLGSSGTDTQYF. The rearrangement joins TRBV11-2 to TRBJ2-3; weak D call: TRBD2 (6 bases). The CDR3 extends over 15 amino acids. The germline gives CDR1 SGHAT, CDR2 FQNNGV. V was pared by 1 base and J by 1 base, with 9 bases between.

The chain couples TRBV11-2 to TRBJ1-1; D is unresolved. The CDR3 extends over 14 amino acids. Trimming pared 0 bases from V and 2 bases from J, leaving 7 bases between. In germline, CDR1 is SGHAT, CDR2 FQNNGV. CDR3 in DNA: TGTGCCAGCAGCTTAGATGTAACAAACACTGAAGCTTTCTTT. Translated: CASSLDVTNTEAFF. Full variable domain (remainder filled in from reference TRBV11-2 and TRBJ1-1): EAGVAQSPRYKIIEKRQSVAFWCNPISGHATLYWYQQILGQGPKLLIQFQNNGVVDDSQLPKDRFSAERLKGVDSTLKIQPAKLEDSAVYLCASSLDVTNTEAFFGQGTRLTVV.